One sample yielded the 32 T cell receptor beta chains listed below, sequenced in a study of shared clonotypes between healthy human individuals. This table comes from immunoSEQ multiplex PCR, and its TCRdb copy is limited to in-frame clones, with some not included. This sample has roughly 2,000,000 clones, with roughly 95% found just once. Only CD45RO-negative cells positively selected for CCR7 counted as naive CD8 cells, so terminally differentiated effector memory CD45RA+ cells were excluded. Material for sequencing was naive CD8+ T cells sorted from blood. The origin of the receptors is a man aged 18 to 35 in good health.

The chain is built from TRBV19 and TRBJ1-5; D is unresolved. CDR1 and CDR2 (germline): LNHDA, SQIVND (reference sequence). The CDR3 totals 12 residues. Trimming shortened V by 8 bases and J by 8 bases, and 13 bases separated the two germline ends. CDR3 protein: CASQTPSEPQHF. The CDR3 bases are TGTGCCAGTCAGACTCCCAGTGAGCCCCAGCATTTT.

CDR3 residues: CASSSDLLPTQRSPGANVLTF. For the CDR3, the DNA is TGTGCCAGCTCGTCGGATCTACTCCCCACCCAAAGGTCACCTGGGGCCAACGTCCTGACTTTC. This sequence joins TRBV2 and TRBJ2-6; no clear D. CDR1 and CDR2 (germline): SNHLY, FYNNEI. Trimming took off 8 bases at V and 2 bases at J, with 31 bases between the two ends. This CDR3 is 21 amino acids long.

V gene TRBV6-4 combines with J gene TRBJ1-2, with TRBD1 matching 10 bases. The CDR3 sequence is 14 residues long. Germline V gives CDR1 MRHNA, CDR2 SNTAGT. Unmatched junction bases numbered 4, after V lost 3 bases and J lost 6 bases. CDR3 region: CASSEEGTGDGYTF. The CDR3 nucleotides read TGTGCCAGCAGTGAAGAGGGGACAGGGGATGGCTACACCTTC.

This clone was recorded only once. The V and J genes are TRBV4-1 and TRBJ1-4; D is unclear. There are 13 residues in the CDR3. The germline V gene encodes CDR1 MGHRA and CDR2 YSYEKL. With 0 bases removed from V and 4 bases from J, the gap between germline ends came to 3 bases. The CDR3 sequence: CASSQEFNEKLFF. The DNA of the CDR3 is TGCGCCAGCAGCCAAGAATTTAATGAAAAACTGTTTTTT.

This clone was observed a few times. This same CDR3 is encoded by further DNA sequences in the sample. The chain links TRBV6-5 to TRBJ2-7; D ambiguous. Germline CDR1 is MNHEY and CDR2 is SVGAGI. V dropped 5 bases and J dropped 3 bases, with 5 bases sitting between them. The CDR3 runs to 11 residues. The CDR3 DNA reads TGTGCCAGCAGTGACAACTACGAGCAGTACTTC. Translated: CASSDNYEQYF.

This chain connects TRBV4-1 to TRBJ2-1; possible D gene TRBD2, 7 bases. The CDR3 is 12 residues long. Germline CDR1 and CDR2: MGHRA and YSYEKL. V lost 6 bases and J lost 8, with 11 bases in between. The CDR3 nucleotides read TGCGCCAGCAGGGGGGGGCGGGATGAGCAGTTCTTC. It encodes CASRGGRDEQFF.

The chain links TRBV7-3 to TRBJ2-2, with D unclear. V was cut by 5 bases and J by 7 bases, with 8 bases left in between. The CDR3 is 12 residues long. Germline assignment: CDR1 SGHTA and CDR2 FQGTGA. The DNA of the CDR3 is TGTGCCAGCAGCGACGATGGCGGGGAGCTGTTTTTT. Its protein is CASSDDGGELFF.

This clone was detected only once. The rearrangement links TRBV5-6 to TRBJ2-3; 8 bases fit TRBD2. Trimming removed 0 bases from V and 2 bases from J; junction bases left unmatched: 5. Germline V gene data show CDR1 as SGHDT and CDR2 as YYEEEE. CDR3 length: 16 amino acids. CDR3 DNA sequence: TGTGCCAGCAGCTTGGTGGAGCGGGGGTTCACAGATACGCAGTATTTT. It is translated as CASSLVERGFTDTQYF.

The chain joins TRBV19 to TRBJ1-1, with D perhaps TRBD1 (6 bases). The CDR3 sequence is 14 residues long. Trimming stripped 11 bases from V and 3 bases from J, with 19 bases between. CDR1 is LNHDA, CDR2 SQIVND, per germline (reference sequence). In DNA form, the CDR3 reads TGTGCCGTGACACATCGACAGGAAGACACTGAAGCTTTCTTT. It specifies CAVTHRQEDTEAFF.

The CDR3 DNA sequence: TGTGCCAGCAGTTTAGGGGGGGGGACAGGCAGCTACGAGCAGTACTTC. Its protein product is CASSLGGGTGSYEQYF. V gene TRBV27 combines with J gene TRBJ2-7; possible D gene TRBD1, 8 bases. Germline CDR1 and CDR2: MNHEY and SMNVEV (reference sequence). The CDR3 runs 16 residues. The V end lost 2 bases, the J end lost 3 bases, and 17 bases lay between the germline ends.

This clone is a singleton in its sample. The CDR3 nucleotides are TGTGCCAGCAGCTCCCCGGGACGGACCTACGAGCAGTACTTC. This translates into CASSSPGRTYEQYF. The rearrangement links TRBV7-9 to TRBJ2-7; D may be TRBD1 or TRBD2 (5 bases each). This CDR3 comprises 14 residues. With 4 bases removed from V and 2 bases from J, the gap between germline ends came to 12 bases. Looked up from germline, CDR1 is SEHNR and CDR2 is FQNEAQ (reference sequence).

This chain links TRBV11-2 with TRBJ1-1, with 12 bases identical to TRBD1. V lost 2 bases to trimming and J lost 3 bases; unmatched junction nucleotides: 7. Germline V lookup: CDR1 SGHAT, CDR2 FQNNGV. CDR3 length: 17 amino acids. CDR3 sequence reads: CASSLQTGQGADTEAFF. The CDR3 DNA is TGTGCCAGCAGCTTACAAACGGGACAGGGGGCTGACACTGAAGCTTTCTTT.

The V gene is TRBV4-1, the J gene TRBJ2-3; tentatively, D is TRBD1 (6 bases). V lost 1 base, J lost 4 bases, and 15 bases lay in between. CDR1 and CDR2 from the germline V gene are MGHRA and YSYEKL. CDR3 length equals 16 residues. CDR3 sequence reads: CASSQVGTREPDTQYF. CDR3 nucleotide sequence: TGCGCCAGCAGCCAAGTTGGGACAAGGGAACCAGATACGCAGTATTTT.

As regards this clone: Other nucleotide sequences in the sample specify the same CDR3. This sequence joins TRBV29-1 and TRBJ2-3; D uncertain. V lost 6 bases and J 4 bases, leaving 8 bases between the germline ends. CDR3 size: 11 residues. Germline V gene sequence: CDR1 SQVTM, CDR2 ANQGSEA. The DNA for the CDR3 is TGCAGCGTCGACGGTCCAGATACGCAGTATTTT. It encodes CSVDGPDTQYF.

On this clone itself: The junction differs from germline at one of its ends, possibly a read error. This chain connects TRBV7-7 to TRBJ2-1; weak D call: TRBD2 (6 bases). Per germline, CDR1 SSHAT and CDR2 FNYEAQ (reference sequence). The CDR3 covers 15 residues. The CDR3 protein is CASSLGRGLYNEQFF. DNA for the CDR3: TGTGCTAGCAGCTTAGGACGGGGACTCTACAATGAGCAGTTCTTC.

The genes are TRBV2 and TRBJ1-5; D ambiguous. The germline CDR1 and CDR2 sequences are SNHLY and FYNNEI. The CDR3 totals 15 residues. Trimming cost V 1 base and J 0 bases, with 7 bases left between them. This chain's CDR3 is CASSEGQDSNQPQHF. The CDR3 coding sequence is TGTGCCAGCAGTGAAGGGCAGGATAGCAATCAGCCCCAGCATTTT.

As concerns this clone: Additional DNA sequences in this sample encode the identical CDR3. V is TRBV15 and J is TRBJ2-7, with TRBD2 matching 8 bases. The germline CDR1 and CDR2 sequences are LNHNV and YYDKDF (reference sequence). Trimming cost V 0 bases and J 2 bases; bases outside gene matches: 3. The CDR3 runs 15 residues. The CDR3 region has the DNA TGTGCCACCAGCAGAGATCGGGGGGGAACCTACGAGCAGTACTTC. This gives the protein CATSRDRGGTYEQYF. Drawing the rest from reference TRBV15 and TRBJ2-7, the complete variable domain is DAMVIQNPRYQVTQFGKPVTLSCSQTLNHNVMYWYQQKSSQAPKLLFHYYDKDFNNEADTPDNFQSRRPNTSFCFLDIRSPGLGDTAMYLCATSRDRGGTYEQYFGPGTRLTVT.

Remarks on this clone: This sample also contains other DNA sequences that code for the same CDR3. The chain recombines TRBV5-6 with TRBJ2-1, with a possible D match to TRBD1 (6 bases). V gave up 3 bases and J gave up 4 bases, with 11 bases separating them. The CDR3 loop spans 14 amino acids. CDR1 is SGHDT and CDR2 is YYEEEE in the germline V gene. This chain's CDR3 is CASSYGTGYNEQFF. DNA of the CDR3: TGTGCCAGCAGCTATGGCACAGGGTACAATGAGCAGTTCTTC.

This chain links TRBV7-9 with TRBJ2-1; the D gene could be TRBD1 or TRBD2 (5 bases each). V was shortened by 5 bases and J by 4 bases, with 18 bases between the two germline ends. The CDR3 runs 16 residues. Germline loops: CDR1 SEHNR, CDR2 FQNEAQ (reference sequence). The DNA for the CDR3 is TGTGCCAGCAGCGCCCCAGAAGGGGAGCGTTACAATGAGCAGTTCTTC. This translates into CASSAPEGERYNEQFF.

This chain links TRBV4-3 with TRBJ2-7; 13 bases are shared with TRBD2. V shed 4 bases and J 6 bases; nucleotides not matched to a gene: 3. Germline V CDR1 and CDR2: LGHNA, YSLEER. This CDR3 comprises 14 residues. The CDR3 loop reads CASSPGLAGPEQYF. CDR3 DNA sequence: TGCGCCAGCAGCCCGGGACTAGCGGGGCCCGAGCAGTACTTC.

This CDR3 is CASSDFRGDHTEAFF. The CDR3 region has the DNA TGCGCCAGCAGTGATTTCCGGGGCGATCACACTGAAGCTTTCTTT. The V call is TRBV10-2, the J call TRBJ1-1, with a weak D call TRBD1 (5 bases). The germline CDR1 and CDR2 sequences are WSHSY and SAAADI. This CDR3 comprises 15 residues. The germline V and J ends were trimmed by 3 bases and 3 bases, with 14 bases remaining between them.

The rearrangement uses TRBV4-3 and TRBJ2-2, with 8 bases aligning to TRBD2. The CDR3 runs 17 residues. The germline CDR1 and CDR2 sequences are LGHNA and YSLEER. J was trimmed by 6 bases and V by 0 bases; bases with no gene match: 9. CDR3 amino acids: CASSQENSGGEAGELFF. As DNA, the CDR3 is TGCGCCAGCAGCCAAGAGAACTCCGGGGGGGAGGCCGGGGAGCTGTTTTTT.

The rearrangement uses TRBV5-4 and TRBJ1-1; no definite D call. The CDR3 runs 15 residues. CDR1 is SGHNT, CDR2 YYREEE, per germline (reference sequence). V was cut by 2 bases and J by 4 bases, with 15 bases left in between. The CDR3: CASSFKGGVRTEAFF. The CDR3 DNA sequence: TGTGCCAGCAGCTTTAAGGGTGGGGTTCGCACTGAAGCTTTCTTT.

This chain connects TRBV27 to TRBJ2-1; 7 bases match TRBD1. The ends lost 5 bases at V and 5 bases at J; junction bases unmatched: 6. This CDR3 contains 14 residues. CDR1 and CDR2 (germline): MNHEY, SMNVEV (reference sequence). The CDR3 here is CASSARDSDNEQFF. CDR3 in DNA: TGTGCCAGCAGTGCCCGGGACAGTGACAATGAGCAGTTCTTC.

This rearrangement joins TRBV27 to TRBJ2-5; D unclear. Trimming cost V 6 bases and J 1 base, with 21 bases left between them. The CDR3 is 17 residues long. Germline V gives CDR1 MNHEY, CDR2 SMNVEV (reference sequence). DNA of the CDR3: TGTGCCAGCAGCCCAAACCCCCCGACAAGTTCCCAAGAGACCCAGTACTTC. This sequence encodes CASSPNPPTSSQETQYF.

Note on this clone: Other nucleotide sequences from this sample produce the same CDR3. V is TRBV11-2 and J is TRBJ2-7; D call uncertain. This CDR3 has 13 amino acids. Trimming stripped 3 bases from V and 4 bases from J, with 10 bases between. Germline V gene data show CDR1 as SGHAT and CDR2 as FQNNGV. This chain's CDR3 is CASSLGSGYEQYF. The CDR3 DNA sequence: TGTGCCAGCAGCTTGGGGTCGGGTTACGAGCAGTACTTC.

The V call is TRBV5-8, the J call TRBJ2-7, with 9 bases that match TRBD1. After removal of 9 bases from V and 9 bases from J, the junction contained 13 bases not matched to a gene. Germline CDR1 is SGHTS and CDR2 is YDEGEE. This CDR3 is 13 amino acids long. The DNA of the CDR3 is TGTGCCACCCTGCAGGGACAGGGACTTCTGCAGTACTTC. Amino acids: CATLQGQGLLQYF.

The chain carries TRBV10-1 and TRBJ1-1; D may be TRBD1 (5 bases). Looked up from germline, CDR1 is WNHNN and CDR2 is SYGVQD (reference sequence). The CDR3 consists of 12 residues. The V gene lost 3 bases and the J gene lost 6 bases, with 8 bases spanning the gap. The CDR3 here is CASSDQGSEAFF. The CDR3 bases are TGCGCCAGCAGTGACCAGGGCTCTGAAGCTTTCTTT.

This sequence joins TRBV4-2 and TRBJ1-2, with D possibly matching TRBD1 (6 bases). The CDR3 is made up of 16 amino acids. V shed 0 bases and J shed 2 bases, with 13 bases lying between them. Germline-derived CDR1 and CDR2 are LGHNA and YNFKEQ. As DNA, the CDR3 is TGTGCCAGCAGCCAAGAACAGGGAGGCCCCAACTATGGCTACACCTTC. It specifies CASSQEQGGPNYGYTF.

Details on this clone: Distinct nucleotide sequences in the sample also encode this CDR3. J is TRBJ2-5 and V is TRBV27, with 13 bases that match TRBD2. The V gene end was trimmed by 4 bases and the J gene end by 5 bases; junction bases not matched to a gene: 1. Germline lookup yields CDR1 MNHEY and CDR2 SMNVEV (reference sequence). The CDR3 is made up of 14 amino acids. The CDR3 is CASSWTSGGETQYF. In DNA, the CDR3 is TGTGCCAGCAGTTGGACTAGCGGGGGCGAGACCCAGTACTTC.

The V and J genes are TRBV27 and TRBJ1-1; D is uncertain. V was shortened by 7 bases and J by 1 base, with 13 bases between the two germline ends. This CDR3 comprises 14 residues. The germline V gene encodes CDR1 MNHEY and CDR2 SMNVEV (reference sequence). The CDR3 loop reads CASTPSFGNTEAFF. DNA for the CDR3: TGTGCCAGCACACCGTCATTTGGGAACACTGAAGCTTTCTTT.

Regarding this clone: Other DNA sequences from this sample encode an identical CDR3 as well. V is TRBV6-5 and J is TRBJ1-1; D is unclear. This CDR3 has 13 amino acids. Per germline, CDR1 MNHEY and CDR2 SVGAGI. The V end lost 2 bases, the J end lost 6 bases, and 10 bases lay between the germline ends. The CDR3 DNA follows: TGTGCCAGCAGTTACGGTCTTAATTCTGAAGCTTTCTTT. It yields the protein CASSYGLNSEAFF.